This TCR beta chain was documented in a study of regulatory T cells in long-lasting Graves disease. TCR beta libraries were built with iRepertoire HTBI primers and Arm-PCR of CDR3 regions. MiXCR, applied by TCRdb to the multiplex PCR reads, yields one record per CDR3 protein. The sample contains over 650,000 distinct CDR3 sequences, around 30% of which appear only once. This clonotype showed up just a few times. Its antigen is currently unknown. The CDR3 runs 15 residues. The germline V gene has CDR1 MNHNS and CDR2 SASEGT. Trimming cost V 5 bases and J 2 bases, with 13 bases left between them. Sample time point: persistent/refractory GD, antithyroid drugs over 5 years with positive TRAb. Extracted RNA from PBMCs served as the source of the TCR library. Broader study findings: Patients with persistent Graves' had lower TCR diversity than newly diagnosed patients.

This receptor was obtained from a female donor with Graves disease. The chain combines TRBV6-1 with TRBJ1-5; TRBD1 might be the D (5 bases). The specimen comprised peripheral blood mononuclear cells (PBMCs), sampled when the disease was refractory, from a patient treated with antithyroid drugs. CDR3 bases: TGTGCCAGCAGTCGCTGGTTAGGGGGCAATCAGCCCCAGCATTTT. Residues: CASSRWLGGNQPQHF.